This TCR beta chain was recovered during a study of OX40 agonist ivuxolimab in advanced cancers. In the study overall: The diagnoses of dose-escalation patients were hepatocellular carcinoma, melanoma, renal cell or head and neck cancer. Participants, roughly 80% male, averaged roughly 59 years of age, ranging from 23 to 79. Anti-PD-1, anti-PD-L1 or anti-CTLA-4 therapy given earlier was allowed, and approximately 40% had some.

Drawing of blood for sampling happened at baseline, at cycle 4 day 1, and at cycle 7 day 1. Generated by immunoSEQ multiplex PCR, the TCRdb table keeps only in-frame clones and is missing some. The data contain 75,000 to 100,000 clones, more than 85% of them singletons. The germline CDR1 and CDR2 sequences are MGHRA and YSYEKL. V gave up 4 bases and J gave up 1 base, with 11 bases separating them. The CDR3 is 15 amino acids. This TCR derives from an adult with an advanced solid tumor such as melanoma, head and neck, liver or kidney cancer. The chain combines TRBV4-1 with TRBJ1-5; no clear D gene. The specimen was CD4+ or CD8+ T cells sorted from blood, collected in a trial of the OX40 agonist ivuxolimab. The CDR3 nucleotides read TGCGCCAGCAGCCCCCTGAGAGACAGCAATCAGCCCCAGCATTTT. Translating gives CASSPLRDSNQPQHF.